This TCR beta chain was sequenced for a study of blood T cell repertoires in COVID-19 (dated by TCRdb to 2020 to 2021). For the wider study: Samples from collaborators originated in the United States, Italy and Spain and spanned both the acute and convalescent phases of COVID-19. The material from the prospective study consisted of cDNA or gDNA derived from T cells, B-cell-depleted T cells, or PBMCs. Deeply sampled blood TCRbeta repertoires from subjects exposed to, actively infected with, or recovered from COVID-19 were included in the dataset. A freely available public database, intended as a resource for researchers studying the immune response to SARS-CoV-2, is where the repertoires were released. Samples came from the ongoing ImmuneRACE study (first 160 participants) plus 1,254 subjects from 6 global collaborators. The sample metadata nearly always contained a de-identified subject ID, COVID-19 status, age in years and sex. Where HLA class I and class II types were available, the types were taken from metadata supplied by the sample provider, not from assay-based typing.

As for this clone: Its antigen target is currently unknown. No qualities accompany the bases; no much larger clone lies one base away.

Collaborating institutions collected whole blood in K2EDTA tubes following their own protocols. Collaborator samples were shipped for TCRbeta analysis as frozen whole blood, isolated PBMCs, or DNA extracted from either sample type. TCRbeta CDR3 regions were amplified from genomic DNA using the immunoSEQ Assay, a bias-controlled multiplex PCR. The study's own analysis went as follows. Nucleated cell counts per sample were estimated from amplification of reference gene primers within the assay. Sequence reads were collapsed and filtered to measure the absolute abundance of every unique TCRbeta CDR3 rearrangement. For each sample, productive Simpson clonality was calculated as the square root of Simpson's diversity index over productive rearrangements. TCRdb limited this immuneACCESS table to in-frame rearrangements with V and J called. A share of clones is missing; checked studies link under half to unresolved V genes, and the rest is unexplained. V and J calls plus clone size are reproduced from that table; the DNA served to infer D and trimming. The sample table lists more than 200,000 clones, 75% to 90% of them with a count of one. Together, the top ten hold roughly 0.7% of the sample.

Counted from cysteine to phenylalanine, this CDR3 has 14 amino acids. The CDR3 DNA has 42 bases and is translated from base 1. Trimming accounts for 5 bases at V and 3 bases at J, while the number of junction bases matched to no gene is 6. According to the germline V gene (reference sequence), CDR1 reads MNHNY and CDR2 reads SVGAGI. Beyond this particular receptor, the publication reports: The quantity of clinical and demographic metadata differed by source and by participant and was supplied without curation.

The source of this sequence is a man in his forties with acute or convalescent COVID-19. The specimen was peripheral blood. This receptor chain uses TRBV6-6 and TRBJ2-5; 7 bases in the middle match TRBD1. The CDR3 protein sequence reads: CASSTFTGEETQYF. The sequence in DNA is TGTGCCAGCAGTACCTTTACAGGGGAAGAGACCCAGTACTTC.